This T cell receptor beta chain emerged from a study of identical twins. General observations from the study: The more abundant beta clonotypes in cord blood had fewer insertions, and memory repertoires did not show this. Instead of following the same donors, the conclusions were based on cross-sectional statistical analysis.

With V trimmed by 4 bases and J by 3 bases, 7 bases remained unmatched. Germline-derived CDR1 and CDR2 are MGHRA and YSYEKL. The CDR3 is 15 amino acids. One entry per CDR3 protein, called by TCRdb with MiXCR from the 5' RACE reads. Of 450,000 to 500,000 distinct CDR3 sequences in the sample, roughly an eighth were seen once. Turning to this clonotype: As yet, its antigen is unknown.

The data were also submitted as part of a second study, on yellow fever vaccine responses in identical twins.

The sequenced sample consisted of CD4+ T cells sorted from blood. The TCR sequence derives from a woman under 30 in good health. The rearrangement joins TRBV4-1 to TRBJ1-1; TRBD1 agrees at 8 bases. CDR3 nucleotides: TGCGCCAGCAGCCCTTTGGACAGGGAGCACACTGAAGCTTTCTTT. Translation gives CASSPLDREHTEAFF.